This TCR beta chain was found in a study of T cell responses to AZD1222 COVID-19 vaccine. General observations from the study: Compared with day 0, the breadth and depth of the Spike-specific TCR repertoire rose significantly after two doses of AZD1222. The reported proportion of spike-specific TCRs targeting unmutated variant regions was nearly half. Baseline serology detected seropositivity in only 5 or 6 AZD1222 recipients.

TCRdb keeps only in-frame clones here, not all; method: immunoSEQ multiplex PCR. There are about 140,000 clones in the sample; around 87% occur only once, and under 2% lies in the top ten. The V gene's germline CDR1 is LNHNV and CDR2 YYDKDF (reference sequence). V shed 5 bases and J shed 0 bases, with 7 bases lying between them. The CDR3 covers 13 residues. Comment on this clone: Its target is not known.

The starting material was peripheral blood, obtained on day 0 of AZD1222 vaccination. The source of this sequence is an adult in good health. The rearrangement uses TRBV15 and TRBJ1-1; D remains ambiguous. CDR3: CATSGRVNTEAFF. The DNA of the CDR3 is TGTGCCACCAGCGGCCGGGTGAACACTGAAGCTTTCTTT.